This record concerns one T cell receptor (beta chain) sequence. There is no known antigen for this receptor. Base qualities are missing; no much larger clone stands one base away. This entry belongs to a study of blood T cell repertoires in COVID-19 (TCRdb year 2020). Context from the whole study: Samples covering the acute and convalescent phases of COVID-19 were provided by collaborators in the United States, Italy and Spain. The material from the prospective study consisted of cDNA or gDNA derived from T cells, B-cell-depleted T cells, or PBMCs. The dataset comprised deeply sampled blood TCRbeta repertoires from subjects exposed to, actively infected with, or recovered from COVID-19. The repertoires were released in a freely available public database meant as a resource for research on the immune response to SARS-CoV-2. Samples came from the ongoing ImmuneRACE study (first 160 participants) plus 1,254 subjects from 6 global collaborators. The sample metadata nearly always contained a de-identified subject ID, COVID-19 status, age in years and sex. Where HLA class I and class II types were available, the types were taken from metadata supplied by the sample provider, not from assay-based typing.

Each collaborating institution followed its own protocols to collect whole blood in K2EDTA tubes. For TCRbeta analysis, collaborator samples were shipped as frozen whole blood, as isolated PBMCs, or as DNA extracted from either sample type. TCRbeta CDR3 regions were amplified from genomic DNA using the immunoSEQ Assay, a bias-controlled multiplex PCR. Processing in the source paper ran as follows. The number of nucleated cells in each sample was estimated from the amplification of reference gene primers within the assay. To quantify the absolute abundance of each unique TCRbeta CDR3 rearrangement, sequence reads were collapsed and filtered. For each sample, productive Simpson clonality was calculated as the square root of Simpson's diversity index across productive rearrangements. Entries here come from immuneACCESS through TCRdb and include only in-frame sequences with V and J called. Some clones fail to appear in such tables; in the studies checked, an unresolved V gene covers under half of the shortfall, and the cause of the remainder is unknown. V and J calls and clone size follow that table, whereas D and trimming were derived from the DNA. The sample table holds roughly 160,000 clones, of which approximately 86% were seen once. The ten largest clones represent about 8.2% of the sample.

From the germline V gene, CDR1 is SGHTA and CDR2 is FQGNSA. The junction carries 10 bases between V and J, which are trimmed by 1 base and 0 bases respectively. Measured from the cysteine to the phenylalanine, the CDR3 is 16 residues long. Only CDR3 DNA remains: 48 bases, in frame from the first base. What the work shows at the level of the full study, not this receptor alone: The amount of clinical and demographic metadata varied by source and participant and was provided uncurated.

The sample was peripheral blood. This chain is built from TRBV7-2 and TRBJ1-3, with the D gene too uncertain to name. The TCR sequence derives from a man aged 55 to 70 with acute or convalescent COVID-19. The CDR3 reads CASSLVVGSSGNTIYF. The DNA reads as follows: TGTGCCAGCAGCTTAGTCGTCGGGAGCTCTGGAAACACCATATATTTT.